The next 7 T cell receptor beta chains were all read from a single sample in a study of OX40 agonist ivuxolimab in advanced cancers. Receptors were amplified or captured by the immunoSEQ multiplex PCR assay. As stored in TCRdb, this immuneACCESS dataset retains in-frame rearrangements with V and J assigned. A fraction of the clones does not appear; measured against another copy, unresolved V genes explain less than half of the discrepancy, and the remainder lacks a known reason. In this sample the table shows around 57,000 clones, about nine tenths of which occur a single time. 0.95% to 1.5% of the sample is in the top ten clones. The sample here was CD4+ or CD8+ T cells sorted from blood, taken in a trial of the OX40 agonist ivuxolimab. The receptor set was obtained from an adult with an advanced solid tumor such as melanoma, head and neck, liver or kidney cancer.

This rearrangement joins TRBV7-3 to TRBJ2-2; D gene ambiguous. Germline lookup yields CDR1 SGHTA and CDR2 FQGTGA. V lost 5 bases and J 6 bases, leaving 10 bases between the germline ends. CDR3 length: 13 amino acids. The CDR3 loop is CASSPRVPGELFF. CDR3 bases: TGTGCCAGCAGCCCCCGGGTCCCCGGGGAGCTGTTTTTT.

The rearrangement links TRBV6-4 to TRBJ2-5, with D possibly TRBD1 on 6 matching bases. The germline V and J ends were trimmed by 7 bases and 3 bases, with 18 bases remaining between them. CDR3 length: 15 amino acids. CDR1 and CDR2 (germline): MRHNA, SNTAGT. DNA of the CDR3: TGTGCCAGCATAGAGGTGGGCAGGGGAAAAGAGACCCAGTACTTC. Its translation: CASIEVGRGKETQYF.

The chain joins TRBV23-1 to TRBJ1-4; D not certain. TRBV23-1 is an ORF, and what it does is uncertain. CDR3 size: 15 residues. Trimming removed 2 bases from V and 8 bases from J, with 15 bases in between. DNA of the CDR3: TGCGCCAGCAGTCAAAGCGGACGGAGGTGGGAAAAACTGTTTTTT. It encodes CASSQSGRRWEKLFF.

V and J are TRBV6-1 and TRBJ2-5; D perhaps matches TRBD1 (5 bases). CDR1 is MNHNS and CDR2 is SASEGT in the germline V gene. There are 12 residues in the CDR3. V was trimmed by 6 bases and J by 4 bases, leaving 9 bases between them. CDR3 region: CASSDSGETQYF. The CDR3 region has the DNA TGTGCCAGCAGCGACAGTGGAGAGACCCAGTACTTC.

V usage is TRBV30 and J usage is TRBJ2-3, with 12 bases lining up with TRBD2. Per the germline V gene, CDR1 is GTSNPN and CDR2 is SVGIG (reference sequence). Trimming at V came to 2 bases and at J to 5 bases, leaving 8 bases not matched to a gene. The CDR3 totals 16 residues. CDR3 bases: TGTGCCTGGAGTCAGGCAGCTAGCGGGGGGGGAGATACGCAGTATTTT. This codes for CAWSQAASGGGDTQYF.

CDR3 DNA sequence: TGTGCCAGCCGAGGGACTAGCCGGGAGACCCAGTACTTC. Its protein is CASRGTSRETQYF. The chain carries TRBV6-6 and TRBJ2-5, with TRBD2 matching over 9 bases. After removal of 8 bases from V and 5 bases from J, the junction contained 6 bases not matched to a gene. Germline V CDR1 and CDR2: MNHNY, SVGAGI (reference sequence). The CDR3 is 13 residues long.

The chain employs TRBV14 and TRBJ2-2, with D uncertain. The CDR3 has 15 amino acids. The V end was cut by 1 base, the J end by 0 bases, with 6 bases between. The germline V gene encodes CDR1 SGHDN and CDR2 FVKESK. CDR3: CASSQAFANTGELFF. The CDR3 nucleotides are TGTGCCAGCAGCCAAGCGTTTGCGAACACCGGGGAGCTGTTTTTT.